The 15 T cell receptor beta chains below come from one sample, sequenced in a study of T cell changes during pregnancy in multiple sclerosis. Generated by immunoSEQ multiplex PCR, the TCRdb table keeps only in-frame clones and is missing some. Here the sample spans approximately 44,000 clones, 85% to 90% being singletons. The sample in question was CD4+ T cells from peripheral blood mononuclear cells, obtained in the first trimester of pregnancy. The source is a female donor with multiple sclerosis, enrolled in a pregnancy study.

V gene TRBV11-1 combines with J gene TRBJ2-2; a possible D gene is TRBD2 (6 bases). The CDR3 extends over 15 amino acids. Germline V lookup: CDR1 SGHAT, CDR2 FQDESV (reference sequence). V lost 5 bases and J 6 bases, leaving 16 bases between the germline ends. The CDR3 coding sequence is TGTGCCAGCAGCGAACCACCTAGCGACCCCGGGGAGCTGTTTTTT. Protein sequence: CASSEPPSDPGELFF.

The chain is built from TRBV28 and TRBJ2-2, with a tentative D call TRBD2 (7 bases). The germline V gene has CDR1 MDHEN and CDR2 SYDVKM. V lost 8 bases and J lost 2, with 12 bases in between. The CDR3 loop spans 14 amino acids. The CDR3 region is CASGEGGNTGELFF. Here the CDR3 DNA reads TGTGCCAGCGGGGAGGGGGGAAACACCGGGGAGCTGTTTTTT.

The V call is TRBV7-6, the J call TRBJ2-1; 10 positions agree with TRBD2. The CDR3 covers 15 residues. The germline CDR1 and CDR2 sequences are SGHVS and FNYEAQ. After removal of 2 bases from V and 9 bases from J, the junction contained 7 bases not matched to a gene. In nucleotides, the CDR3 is TGTGCCAGCAGCTTAATCGCTAGCGGGAGTGGTGAGCAGTTCTTC. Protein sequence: CASSLIASGSGEQFF.

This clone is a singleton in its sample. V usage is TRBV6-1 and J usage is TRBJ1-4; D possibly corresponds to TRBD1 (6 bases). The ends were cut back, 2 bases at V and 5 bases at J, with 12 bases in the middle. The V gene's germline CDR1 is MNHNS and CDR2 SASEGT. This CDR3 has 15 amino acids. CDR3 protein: CASSEPGDTNEKLFF. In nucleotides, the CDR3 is TGTGCCAGCAGTGAACCAGGGGATACAAATGAAAAACTGTTTTTT.

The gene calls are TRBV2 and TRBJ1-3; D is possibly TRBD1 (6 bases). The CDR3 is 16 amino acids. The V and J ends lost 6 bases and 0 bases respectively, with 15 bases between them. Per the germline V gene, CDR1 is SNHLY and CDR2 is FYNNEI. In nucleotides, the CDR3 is TGTGCCAGCAGCCCAGGACAGAAGCACTCTGGAAACACCATATATTTT. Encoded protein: CASSPGQKHSGNTIYF.

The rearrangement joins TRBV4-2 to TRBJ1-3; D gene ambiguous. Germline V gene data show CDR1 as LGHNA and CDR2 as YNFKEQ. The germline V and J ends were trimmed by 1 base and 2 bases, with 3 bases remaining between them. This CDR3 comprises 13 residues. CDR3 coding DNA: TGTGCCAGCAGCCAAGCTCCTGGAAACACCATATATTTT. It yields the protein CASSQAPGNTIYF.

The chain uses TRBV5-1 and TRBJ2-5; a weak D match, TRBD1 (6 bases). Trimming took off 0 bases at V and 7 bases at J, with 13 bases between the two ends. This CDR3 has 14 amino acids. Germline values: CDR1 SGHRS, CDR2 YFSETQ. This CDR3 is CASSLEQGFGTQYF. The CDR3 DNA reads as TGCGCCAGCAGCTTGGAACAGGGTTTTGGGACCCAGTACTTC.

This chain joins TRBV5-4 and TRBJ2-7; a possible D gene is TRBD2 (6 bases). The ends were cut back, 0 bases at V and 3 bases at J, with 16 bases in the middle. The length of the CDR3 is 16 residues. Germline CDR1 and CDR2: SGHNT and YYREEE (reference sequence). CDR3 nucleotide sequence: TGTGCCAGCAGCTTGGGGGGAACACTAGCTGGCTACGAGCAGTACTTC. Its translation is CASSLGGTLAGYEQYF.

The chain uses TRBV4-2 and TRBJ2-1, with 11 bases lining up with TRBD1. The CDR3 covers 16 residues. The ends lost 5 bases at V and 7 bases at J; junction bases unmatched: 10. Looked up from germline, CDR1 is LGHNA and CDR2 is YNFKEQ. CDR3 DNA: TGTGCCAGCAGCATAGAAGGGACAGGGGGGGGAAATGAGCAGTTCTTC. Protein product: CASSIEGTGGGNEQFF.

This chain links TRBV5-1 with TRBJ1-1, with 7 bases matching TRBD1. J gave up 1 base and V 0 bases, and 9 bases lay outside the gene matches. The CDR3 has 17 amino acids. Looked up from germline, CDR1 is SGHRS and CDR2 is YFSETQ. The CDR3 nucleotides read TGCGCCAGCAGCTTGGCCCCTTGGACAGGAGCGAACACTGAAGCTTTCTTT. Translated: CASSLAPWTGANTEAFF. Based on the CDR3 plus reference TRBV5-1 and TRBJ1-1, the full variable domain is KAGVTQTPRYLIKTRGQQVTLSCSPISGHRSVSWYQQTPGQGLQFLFEYFSETQRNKGNFPGRFSGRQFSNSRSEMNVSTLELGDSALYLCASSLAPWTGANTEAFFGQGTRLTVV.

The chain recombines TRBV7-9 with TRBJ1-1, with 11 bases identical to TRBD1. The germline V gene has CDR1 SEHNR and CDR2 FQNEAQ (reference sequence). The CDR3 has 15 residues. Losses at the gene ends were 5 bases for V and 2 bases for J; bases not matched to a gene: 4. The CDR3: CASSSWTGGNTEAFF. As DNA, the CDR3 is TGTGCCAGCAGCAGCTGGACAGGGGGCAACACTGAAGCTTTCTTT.

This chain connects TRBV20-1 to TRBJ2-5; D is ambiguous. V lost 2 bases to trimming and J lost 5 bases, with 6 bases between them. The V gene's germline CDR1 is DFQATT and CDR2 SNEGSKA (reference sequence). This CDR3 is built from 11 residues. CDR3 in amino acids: CSARFGETQYF. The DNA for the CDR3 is TGCAGTGCTAGATTCGGGGAGACCCAGTACTTC.

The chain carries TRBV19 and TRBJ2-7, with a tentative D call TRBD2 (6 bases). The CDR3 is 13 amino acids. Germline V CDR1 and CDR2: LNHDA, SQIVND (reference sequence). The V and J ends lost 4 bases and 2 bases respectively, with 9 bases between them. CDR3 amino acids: CASSSPGAYEQYF. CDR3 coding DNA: TGTGCCAGTAGTAGCCCGGGGGCCTACGAGCAGTACTTC.

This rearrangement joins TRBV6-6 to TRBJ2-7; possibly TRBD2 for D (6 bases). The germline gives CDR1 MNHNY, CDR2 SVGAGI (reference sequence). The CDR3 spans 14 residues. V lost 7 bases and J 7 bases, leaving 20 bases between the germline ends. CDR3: CASTAGSRDWEQYF. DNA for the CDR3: TGTGCCAGCACCGCCGGGTCCAGGGACTGGGAGCAGTACTTC.

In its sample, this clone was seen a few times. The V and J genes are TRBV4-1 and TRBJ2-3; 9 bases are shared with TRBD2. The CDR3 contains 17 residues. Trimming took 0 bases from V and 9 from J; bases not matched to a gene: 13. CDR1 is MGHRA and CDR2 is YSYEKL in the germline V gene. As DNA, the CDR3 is TGCGCCAGCAGCCAAGATCAATCCTTAGCGGGAGTGTCCACGCAGTATTTT. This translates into CASSQDQSLAGVSTQYF.